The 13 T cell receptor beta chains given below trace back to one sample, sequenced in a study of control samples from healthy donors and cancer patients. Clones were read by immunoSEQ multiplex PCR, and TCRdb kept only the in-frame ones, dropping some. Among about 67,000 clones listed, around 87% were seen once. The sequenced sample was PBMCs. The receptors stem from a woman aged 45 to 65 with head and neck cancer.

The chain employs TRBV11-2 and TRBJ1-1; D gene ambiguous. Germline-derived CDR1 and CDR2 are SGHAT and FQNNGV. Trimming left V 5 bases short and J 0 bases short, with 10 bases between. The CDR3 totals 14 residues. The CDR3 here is CASSPPHLNTEAFF. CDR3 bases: TGTGCCAGCAGCCCGCCACATCTGAACACTGAAGCTTTCTTT.

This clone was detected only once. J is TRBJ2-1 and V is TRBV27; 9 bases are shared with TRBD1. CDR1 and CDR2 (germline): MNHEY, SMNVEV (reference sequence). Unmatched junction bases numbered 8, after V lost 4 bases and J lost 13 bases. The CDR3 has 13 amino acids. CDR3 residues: CASSSYRDRAQFF. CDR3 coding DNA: TGTGCCAGCAGTTCCTACCGGGACAGGGCCCAGTTCTTC.

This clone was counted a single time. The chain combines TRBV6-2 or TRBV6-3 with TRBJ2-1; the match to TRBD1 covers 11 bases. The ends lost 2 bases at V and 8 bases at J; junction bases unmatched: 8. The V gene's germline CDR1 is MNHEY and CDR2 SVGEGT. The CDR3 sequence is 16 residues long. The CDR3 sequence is CASSYADRGLKDEQFF. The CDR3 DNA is TGTGCCAGCAGTTACGCGGACAGGGGGCTAAAGGATGAGCAGTTCTTC.

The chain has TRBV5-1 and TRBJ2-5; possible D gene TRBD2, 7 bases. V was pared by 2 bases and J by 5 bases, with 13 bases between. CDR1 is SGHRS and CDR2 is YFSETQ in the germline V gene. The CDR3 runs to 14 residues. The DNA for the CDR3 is TGCGCCAGCAGCTTATGGGGGGGCCGGGAGACCCAGTACTTC. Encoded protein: CASSLWGGRETQYF.

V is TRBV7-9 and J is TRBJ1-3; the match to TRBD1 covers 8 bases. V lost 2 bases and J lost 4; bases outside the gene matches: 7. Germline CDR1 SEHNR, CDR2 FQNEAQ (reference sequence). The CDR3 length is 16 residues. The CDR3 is CASSLWTGSGGNTIYF. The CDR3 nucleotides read TGTGCCAGCAGCTTATGGACAGGGTCGGGAGGAAACACCATATATTTT.

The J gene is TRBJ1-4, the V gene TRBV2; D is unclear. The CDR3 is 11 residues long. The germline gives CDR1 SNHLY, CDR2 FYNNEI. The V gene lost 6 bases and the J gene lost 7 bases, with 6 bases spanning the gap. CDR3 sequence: CASRDVEKLFF. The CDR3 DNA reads TGTGCCAGCAGGGACGTTGAAAAACTGTTTTTT.

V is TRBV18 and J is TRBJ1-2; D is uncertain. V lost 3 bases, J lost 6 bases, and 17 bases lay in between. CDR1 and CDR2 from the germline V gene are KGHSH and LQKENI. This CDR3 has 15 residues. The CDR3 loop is CASSPRREGINGYTF. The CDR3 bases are TGTGCCAGCTCACCCCGAAGGGAGGGAATTAATGGCTACACCTTC.

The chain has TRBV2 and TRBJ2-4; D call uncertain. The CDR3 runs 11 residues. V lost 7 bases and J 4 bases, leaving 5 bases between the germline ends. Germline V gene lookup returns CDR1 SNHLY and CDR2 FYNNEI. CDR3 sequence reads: CASKEKNIQYF. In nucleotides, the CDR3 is TGTGCCAGCAAAGAAAAAAACATTCAGTACTTC.

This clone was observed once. CDR3 protein: CASSQDAGTDTQYF. CDR3 nucleotides: TGCGCCAGCAGCCAAGACGCTGGCACAGATACGCAGTATTTT. The chain employs TRBV4-3 and TRBJ2-3; D gene unclear. CDR1 is LGHNA and CDR2 is YSLEER in the germline V gene. V was cut by 0 bases and J by 1 base, with 5 bases left in between. The CDR3 covers 14 residues.

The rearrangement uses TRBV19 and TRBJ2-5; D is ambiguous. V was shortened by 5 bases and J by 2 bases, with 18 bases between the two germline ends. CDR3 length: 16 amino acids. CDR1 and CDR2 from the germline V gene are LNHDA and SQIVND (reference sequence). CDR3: CASSAPHGVGQETQYF. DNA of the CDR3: TGTGCCAGTAGTGCCCCCCATGGCGTTGGGCAAGAGACCCAGTACTTC. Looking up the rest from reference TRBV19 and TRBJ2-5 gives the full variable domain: DGGITQSPKYLFRKEGQNVTLSCEQNLNHDAMYWYRQDPGQGLRLIYYSQIVNDFQKGDIAEGYSVSREKKESFPLTVTSAQKNPTAFYLCASSAPHGVGQETQYFGPGTRLLVL.

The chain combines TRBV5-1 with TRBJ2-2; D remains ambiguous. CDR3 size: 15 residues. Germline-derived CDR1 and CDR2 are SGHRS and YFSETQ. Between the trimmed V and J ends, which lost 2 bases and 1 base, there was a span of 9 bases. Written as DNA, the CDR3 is TGCGCCAGCAGCTTCTCTCAGGTGAACACCGGGGAGCTGTTTTTT. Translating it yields CASSFSQVNTGELFF.

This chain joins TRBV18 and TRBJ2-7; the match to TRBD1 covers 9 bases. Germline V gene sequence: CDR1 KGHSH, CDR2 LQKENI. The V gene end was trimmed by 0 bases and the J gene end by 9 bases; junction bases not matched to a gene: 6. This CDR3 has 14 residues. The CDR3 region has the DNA TGTGCCAGCTCACCACCGGGACAGGGCCTAGGGCAGTACTTC. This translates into CASSPPGQGLGQYF.

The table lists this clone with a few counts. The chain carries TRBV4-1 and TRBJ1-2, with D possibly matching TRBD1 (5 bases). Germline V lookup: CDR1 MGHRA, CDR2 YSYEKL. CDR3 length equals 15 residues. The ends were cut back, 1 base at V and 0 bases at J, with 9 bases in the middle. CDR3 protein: CASSQGSGPNYGYTF. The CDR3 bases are TGCGCCAGCAGCCAAGGTTCAGGGCCTAACTATGGCTACACCTTC.